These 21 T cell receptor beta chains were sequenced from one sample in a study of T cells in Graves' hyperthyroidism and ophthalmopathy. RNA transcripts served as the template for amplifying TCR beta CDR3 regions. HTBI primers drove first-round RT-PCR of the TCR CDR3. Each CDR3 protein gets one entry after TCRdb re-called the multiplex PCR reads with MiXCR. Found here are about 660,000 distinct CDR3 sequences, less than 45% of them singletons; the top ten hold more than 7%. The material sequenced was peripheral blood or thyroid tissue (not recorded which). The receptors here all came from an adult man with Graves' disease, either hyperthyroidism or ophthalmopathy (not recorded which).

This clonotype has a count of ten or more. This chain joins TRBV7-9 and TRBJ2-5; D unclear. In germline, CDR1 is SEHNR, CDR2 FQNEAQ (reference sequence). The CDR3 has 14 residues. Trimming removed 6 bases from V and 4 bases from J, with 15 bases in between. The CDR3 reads CASSLRALGETQYF. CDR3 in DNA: TGTGCCAGCAGTCTACGGGCCCTGGGAGAGACCCAGTACTTC.

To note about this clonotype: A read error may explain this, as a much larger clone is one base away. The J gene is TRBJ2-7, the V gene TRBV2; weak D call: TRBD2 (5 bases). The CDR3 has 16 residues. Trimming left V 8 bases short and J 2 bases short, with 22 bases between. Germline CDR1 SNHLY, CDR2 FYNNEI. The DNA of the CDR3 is TGTGCCAGCTTCCGGGTGGCGGGCCAGCAACCCTACGAGCAGTACTTC. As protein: CASFRVAGQQPYEQYF.

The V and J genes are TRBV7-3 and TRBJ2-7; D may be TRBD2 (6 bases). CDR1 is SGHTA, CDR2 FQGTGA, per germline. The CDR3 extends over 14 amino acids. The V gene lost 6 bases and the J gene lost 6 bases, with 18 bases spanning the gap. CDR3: CASSEVASVVEQYF. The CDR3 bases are TGTGCCAGCAGTGAAGTGGCTAGCGTCGTCGAGCAGTACTTC. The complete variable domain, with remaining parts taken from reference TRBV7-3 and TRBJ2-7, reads GAGVSQTPSNKVTEKGKYVELRCDPISGHTALYWYRQSLGQGPEFLIYFQGTGAADDSGLPNDRFFAVRPEGSVSTLKIQRTERGDSAVYLCASSEVASVVEQYFGPGTRLTVT.

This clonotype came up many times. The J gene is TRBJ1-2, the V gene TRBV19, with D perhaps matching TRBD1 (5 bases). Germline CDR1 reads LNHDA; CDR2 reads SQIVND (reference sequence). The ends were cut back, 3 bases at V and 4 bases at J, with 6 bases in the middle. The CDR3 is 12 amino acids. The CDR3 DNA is TGTGCCAGTAGTATCCAGGGCTATGGCTACACCTTC. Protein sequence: CASSIQGYGYTF.

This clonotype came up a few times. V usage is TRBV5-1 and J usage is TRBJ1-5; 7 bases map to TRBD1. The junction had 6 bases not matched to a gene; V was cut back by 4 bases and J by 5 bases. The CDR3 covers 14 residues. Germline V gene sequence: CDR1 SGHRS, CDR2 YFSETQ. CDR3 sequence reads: CASSPTGYDQPQHF. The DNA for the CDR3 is TGCGCCAGCAGCCCGACAGGGTACGATCAGCCCCAGCATTTT.

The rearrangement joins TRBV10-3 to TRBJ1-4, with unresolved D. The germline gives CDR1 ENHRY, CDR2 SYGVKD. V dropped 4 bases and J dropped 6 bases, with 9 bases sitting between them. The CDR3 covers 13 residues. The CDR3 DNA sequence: TGTGCCATCAGTGTCTTGGGTTATGAAAAACTGTTTTTT. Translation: CAISVLGYEKLFF.

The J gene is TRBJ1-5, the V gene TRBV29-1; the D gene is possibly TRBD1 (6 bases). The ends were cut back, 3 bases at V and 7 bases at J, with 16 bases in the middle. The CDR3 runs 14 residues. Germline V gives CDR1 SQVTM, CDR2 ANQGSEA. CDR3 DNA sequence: TGCAGCGTTGACTTGGCAGGGGTGGGACAGCCCCAGCATTTT. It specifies CSVDLAGVGQPQHF. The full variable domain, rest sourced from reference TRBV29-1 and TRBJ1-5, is SAVISQKPSRDICQRGTSLTIQCQVDSQVTMMFWYRQQPGQSLTLIATANQGSEATYESGFVIDKFPISRPNLTFSTLTVSNMSPEDSSIYLCSVDLAGVGQPQHFGDGTRLSIL.

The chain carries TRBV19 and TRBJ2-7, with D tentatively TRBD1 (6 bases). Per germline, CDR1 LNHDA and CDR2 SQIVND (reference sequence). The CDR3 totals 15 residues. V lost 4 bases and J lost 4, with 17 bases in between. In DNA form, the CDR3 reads TGTGCCAGTAGTAAGGCCCCAGGGGTAGAGTACGAGCAGTACTTC. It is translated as CASSKAPGVEYEQYF.

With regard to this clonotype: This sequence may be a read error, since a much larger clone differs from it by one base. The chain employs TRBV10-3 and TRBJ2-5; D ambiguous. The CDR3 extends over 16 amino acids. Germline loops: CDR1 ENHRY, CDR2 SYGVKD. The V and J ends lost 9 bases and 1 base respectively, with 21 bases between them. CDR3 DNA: TGTGCCATACGGAACGACCTCGGGCCCGGCCAAGAGACCCAGTACTTC. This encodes CAIRNDLGPGQETQYF.

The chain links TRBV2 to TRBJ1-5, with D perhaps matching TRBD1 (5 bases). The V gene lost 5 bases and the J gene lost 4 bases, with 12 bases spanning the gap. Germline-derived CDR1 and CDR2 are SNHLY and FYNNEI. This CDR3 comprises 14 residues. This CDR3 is CASSLWGRNQPQHF. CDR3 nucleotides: TGTGCCAGCAGTTTGTGGGGCCGTAATCAGCCCCAGCATTTT.

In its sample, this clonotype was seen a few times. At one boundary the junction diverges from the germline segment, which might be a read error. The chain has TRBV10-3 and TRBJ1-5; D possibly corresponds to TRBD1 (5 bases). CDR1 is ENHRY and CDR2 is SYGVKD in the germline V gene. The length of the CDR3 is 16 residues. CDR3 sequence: CASSYSGGTSNQPQHF. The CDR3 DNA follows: TGTGCCAGCAGTTACTCGGGGGGAACGAGCAATCAGCCCCAGCATTTT.

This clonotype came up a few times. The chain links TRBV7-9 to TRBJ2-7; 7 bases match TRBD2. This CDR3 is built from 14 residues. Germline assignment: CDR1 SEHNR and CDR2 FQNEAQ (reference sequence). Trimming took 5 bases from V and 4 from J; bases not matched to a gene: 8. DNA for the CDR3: TGTGCCAGCAGCCCACGGACTAGTACGTACGAGCAGTACTTC. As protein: CASSPRTSTYEQYF.

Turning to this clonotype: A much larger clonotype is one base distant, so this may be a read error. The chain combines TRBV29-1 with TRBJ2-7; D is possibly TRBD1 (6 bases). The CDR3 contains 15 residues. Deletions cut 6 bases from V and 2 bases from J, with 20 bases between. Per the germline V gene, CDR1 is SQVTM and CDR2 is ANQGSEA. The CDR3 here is CSVRTGNSPTYEQYF. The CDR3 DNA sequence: TGCAGCGTCAGAACAGGGAACTCTCCGACCTACGAGCAGTACTTC.

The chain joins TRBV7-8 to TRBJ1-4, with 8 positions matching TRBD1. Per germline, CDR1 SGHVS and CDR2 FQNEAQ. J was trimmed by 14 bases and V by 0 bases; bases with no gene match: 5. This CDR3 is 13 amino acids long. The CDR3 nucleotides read TGTGCCAGCAGCTTAGCGTTCCAGGGGGCTCTGTTTTTT. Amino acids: CASSLAFQGALFF.

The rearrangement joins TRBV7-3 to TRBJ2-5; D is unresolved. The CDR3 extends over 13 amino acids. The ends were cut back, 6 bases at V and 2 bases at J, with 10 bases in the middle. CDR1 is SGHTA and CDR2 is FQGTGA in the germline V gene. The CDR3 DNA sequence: TGTGCCAGCAGACCCGGGTGGCAAGAGACCCAGTACTTC. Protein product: CASRPGWQETQYF.

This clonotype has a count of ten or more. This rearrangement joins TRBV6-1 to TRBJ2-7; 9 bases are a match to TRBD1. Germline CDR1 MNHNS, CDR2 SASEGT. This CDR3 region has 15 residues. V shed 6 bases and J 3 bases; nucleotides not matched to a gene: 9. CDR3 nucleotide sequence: TGTGCCAGCAGCCTCCTGGGGACAGGGAACTACGAGCAGTACTTC. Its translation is CASSLLGTGNYEQYF.

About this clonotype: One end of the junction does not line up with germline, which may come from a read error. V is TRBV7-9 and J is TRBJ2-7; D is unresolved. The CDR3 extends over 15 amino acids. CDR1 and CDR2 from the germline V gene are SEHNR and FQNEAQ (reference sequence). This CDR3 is CVSSFPGRTSYEQYF. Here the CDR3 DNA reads TGTGTCAGCAGCTTCCCTGGACGTACATCCTACGAGCAGTACTTC.

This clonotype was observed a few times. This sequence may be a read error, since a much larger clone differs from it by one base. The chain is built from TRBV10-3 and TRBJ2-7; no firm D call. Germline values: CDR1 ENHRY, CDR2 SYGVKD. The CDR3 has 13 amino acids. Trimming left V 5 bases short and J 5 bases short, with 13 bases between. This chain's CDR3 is CAISSGSTNEQYF. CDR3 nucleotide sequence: TGTGCCATCAGTTCCGGCAGTACAAACGAGCAGTACTTC.

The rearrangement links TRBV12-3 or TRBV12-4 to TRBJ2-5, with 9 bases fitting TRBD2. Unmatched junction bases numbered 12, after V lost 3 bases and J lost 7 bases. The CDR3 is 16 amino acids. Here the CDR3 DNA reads TGTGCCAGCAGTTTTTCTAGCGGGGACCATCGGGGGACCCAGTACTTC. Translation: CASSFSSGDHRGTQYF.

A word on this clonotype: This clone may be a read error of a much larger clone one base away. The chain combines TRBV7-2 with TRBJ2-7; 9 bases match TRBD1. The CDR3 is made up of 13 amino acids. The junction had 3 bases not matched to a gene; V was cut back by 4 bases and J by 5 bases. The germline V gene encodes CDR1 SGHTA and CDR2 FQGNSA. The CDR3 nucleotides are TGTGCCAGCAGCTGGGACAGGGTCCACGAGCAGTACTTC. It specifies CASSWDRVHEQYF.

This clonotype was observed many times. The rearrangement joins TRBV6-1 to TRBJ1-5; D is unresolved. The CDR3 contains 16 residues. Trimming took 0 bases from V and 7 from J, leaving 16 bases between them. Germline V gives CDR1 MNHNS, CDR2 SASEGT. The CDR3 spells CASSEAGGNGEQPQHF. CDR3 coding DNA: TGTGCCAGCAGTGAAGCAGGAGGGAACGGAGAGCAGCCCCAGCATTTT.